These T cell receptor beta chains were read from a single sample in a study of CD8 T cells in Susac syndrome. Using its own MiXCR run on the immunoSEQ multiplex PCR reads, TCRdb lists one record per CDR3 protein. Of 150,000 to 200,000 distinct CDR3 sequences listed, around 94% are singletons. Sequencing was carried out using CD4+ T cells from PBMCs. The receptors come from a human donor with multiple sclerosis. Both conserved end residues are part of each CDR3.

V gene	J gene	CDR3 protein
TRBV6-2/TRBV6-3	TRBJ1-2	CASSGYDGVDGYTF
TRBV4-1	TRBJ2-7	CASSRFGQVSYEQYF
TRBV12-3/TRBV12-4	TRBJ1-1	CASKVSNTEAFF
TRBV20-1	TRBJ2-7	CSASILGQRPYEQYF
TRBV2	TRBJ1-1	CASRSRNTEAFF
TRBV12-3/TRBV12-4	TRBJ1-1	CASSLFPTGNTEAFF
TRBV27	TRBJ2-7	CASSLEPQLYEQYF
TRBV7-2	TRBJ2-1	CASSPVGASNEQFF
TRBV23-1	TRBJ2-2	CASRGAGHRGAVF
TRBV18	TRBJ2-3	CASSPAAGTTDTQYF
TRBV18	TRBJ2-1	CASSPTSGDYNEQFF
TRBV29-1	TRBJ1-4	CSVPQGVAQKLFF
TRBV10-3	TRBJ1-2	CAIKGPFYGYTF
TRBV20-1	TRBJ2-1	CSAKKDVYNEQFF
TRBV30	TRBJ1-5	CAWSEEGNQPQHF
TRBV29-1	TRBJ2-1	CSARGQGGPRNEQFF
TRBV9	TRBJ2-4	CASSVGVGDRGQNIQYF
TRBV5-6	TRBJ2-1	CASSPDPLNNEQFF
TRBV24-1	TRBJ2-5	CATSNGQVGETQYF
TRBV5-4	TRBJ2-3	CASSLGQGTRTDTQYF
TRBV20-1	TRBJ1-1	CSAGGPDKASEAFF
TRBV6-2/TRBV6-3	TRBJ2-1	CASIPFGGAYNEQFF